These T cell receptor beta chains were read from a single sample in a study of technical replicates of blood from a few donors. Profiled with immunoSEQ multiplex PCR; TCRdb holds only in-frame clones, not every one. The table has tens of thousands of clones, around 94% seen once. The sequencing input was T cells isolated from PBMCs. These receptors originate from a human donor in good health. Both conserved end residues are part of each CDR3. Each record gives: J gene, clone size, D gene, V gene, CDR3 length, CDR3 DNA, CDR3 protein. The D gene is left open where the match is weak. The size of a clone is reported for some rows only, either as once, few or many, or as a class for expanded clones.

j_gene: TRBJ1-2; abundance: -; d_gene: -; v_gene: TRBV6-5; len: 13; CDR3nt: TGTGCCAGTGCCCTCGCAGGGAACTATGGCTACACCTTC; CDR3aa: CASALAGNYGYTF
j_gene: TRBJ2-2; abundance: -; d_gene: TRBD1; v_gene: TRBV10-1; len: 15; CDR3nt: TGCGCCAGCAGCCTAGGACAGGGGGCCACCGGGGAGCTGTTTTTT; CDR3aa: CASSLGQGATGELFF
j_gene: TRBJ1-1; abundance: -; d_gene: -; v_gene: TRBV5-1; len: 14; CDR3nt: TGCGCCAGCAGCTTGGGACAAAGGAACACTGAAGCTTTCTTT; CDR3aa: CASSLGQRNTEAFF
j_gene: TRBJ2-3; abundance: -; d_gene: TRBD2; v_gene: TRBV11-2; len: 18; CDR3nt: TGTGCCAGCAGCTTAGGCCAATTGGCGGGACTAAACACAGATACGCAGTATTTT; CDR3aa: CASSLGQLAGLNTDTQYF
j_gene: TRBJ2-1; abundance: -; d_gene: TRBD2; v_gene: TRBV5-1; len: 15; CDR3nt: TGCGCCAGCAGCTTGGCTAGCGGGAGTACCTGGAGCGAGTTCTTC; CDR3aa: CASSLASGSTWSEFF
j_gene: TRBJ2-3; abundance: -; d_gene: TRBD2; v_gene: TRBV9; len: 16; CDR3nt: TGTGCCAGCAGCGTAGGAGTGCGGGAGTGGTTGGATACGCAGTATTTT; CDR3aa: CASSVGVREWLDTQYF
j_gene: TRBJ2-1; abundance: -; d_gene: TRBD2; v_gene: TRBV7-2; len: 17; CDR3nt: TGTGCCAGCAGCCGACGGTCGACTAGCGGGAGTACGTATGAGCAGTTCTTC; CDR3aa: CASSRRSTSGSTYEQFF
j_gene: TRBJ2-1; abundance: -; d_gene: -; v_gene: TRBV27; len: 15; CDR3nt: TGTGCCAGCAGTTTGGGCGGGGCCCCCTACAATGAGCAGTTCTTC; CDR3aa: CASSLGGAPYNEQFF
j_gene: TRBJ2-5; abundance: once; d_gene: TRBD2; v_gene: TRBV5-6; len: 15; CDR3nt: TGTGCCAGCAGCCTCCGGACTAGCGGCCGAGAGACCCAGTACTTC; CDR3aa: CASSLRTSGRETQYF
j_gene: TRBJ2-7; abundance: -; d_gene: TRBD1; v_gene: TRBV19; len: 16; CDR3nt: TGTGCCAGCGGAACCTCCAGGGACAGGTATCCGTACGAGCAGTACTTC; CDR3aa: CASGTSRDRYPYEQYF
j_gene: TRBJ2-3; abundance: -; d_gene: -; v_gene: TRBV4-3; len: 13; CDR3nt: TGCGCCAGCAGCCAAGGGGAGACAGATACGCAGTATTTT; CDR3aa: CASSQGETDTQYF
j_gene: TRBJ1-1; abundance: once; d_gene: -; v_gene: TRBV7-9; len: 12; CDR3nt: TGTGCCAGCAGCTTAGAACAGTGGAAAGCTTTCTTT; CDR3aa: CASSLEQWKAFF
j_gene: TRBJ1-1; abundance: -; d_gene: TRBD1; v_gene: TRBV28; len: 15; CDR3nt: TGTGCCAGCAGTCCGGGGGACAGGGGGAACACTGAAGCTTTCTTT; CDR3aa: CASSPGDRGNTEAFF